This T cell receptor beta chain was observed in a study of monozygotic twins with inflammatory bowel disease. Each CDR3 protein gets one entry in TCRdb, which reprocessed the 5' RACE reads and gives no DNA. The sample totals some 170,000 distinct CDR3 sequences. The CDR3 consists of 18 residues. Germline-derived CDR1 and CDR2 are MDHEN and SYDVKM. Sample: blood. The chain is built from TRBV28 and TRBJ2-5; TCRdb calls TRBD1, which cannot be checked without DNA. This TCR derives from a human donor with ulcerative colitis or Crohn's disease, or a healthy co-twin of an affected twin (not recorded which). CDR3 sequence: CASSLPPGGWAPKWTQYF.